Presented here are 5 T cell receptor beta chains from one specimen sequenced in a study of shared clonotypes between healthy human individuals. Naive-designated CD8 cells lacked CD45RO, were positively enriched for CCR7, and omitted terminally differentiated effector memory CD45RA+ cells. The repertoire was sequenced with immunoSEQ multiplex PCR; TCRdb's copy has only in-frame clones and lacks some. This table has around 2,000,000 clones, 93% appearing once. The specimen was naive CD8+ T cells from PBMCs. These receptors all stem from a man younger than 35 in good health. Some clones in this sample may be carry-over from other donors' samples.

The sample holds one count of this clone. The CDR3 sequence: CASSFWGASQFPNYGYTF. CDR3 bases: TGTGCCAGCAGTTTCTGGGGGGCGTCTCAGTTCCCTAACTATGGCTACACCTTC. This chain joins TRBV28 and TRBJ1-2; D is perhaps TRBD1 (6 bases). Between the trimmed V and J ends, which lost 3 bases and 0 bases, there was a span of 20 bases. Looked up from germline, CDR1 is MDHEN and CDR2 is SYDVKM. The CDR3 loop spans 18 amino acids.

The gene calls are TRBV11-2 and TRBJ2-1; maybe TRBD2 (6 bases). There are 16 residues in the CDR3. V was trimmed by 0 bases and J by 3 bases, leaving 12 bases between them. Germline V lookup: CDR1 SGHAT, CDR2 FQNNGV. The CDR3 spells CASSLDRIGGYNEQFF. DNA of the CDR3: TGTGCCAGCAGCTTAGATAGGATCGGGGGCTACAATGAGCAGTTCTTC. The full variable domain, its missing parts supplied by reference TRBV11-2 and TRBJ2-1, is EAGVAQSPRYKIIEKRQSVAFWCNPISGHATLYWYQQILGQGPKLLIQFQNNGVVDDSQLPKDRFSAERLKGVDSTLKIQPAKLEDSAVYLCASSLDRIGGYNEQFFGPGTRLTVL.

This clone was seen just once. Distinct nucleotide sequences in the sample also encode this CDR3. The genes are TRBV19 and TRBJ2-7, with D perhaps matching TRBD2 (6 bases). There are 14 residues in the CDR3. Germline values: CDR1 LNHDA, CDR2 SQIVND (reference sequence). The V and J ends lost 0 bases and 1 base respectively, with 7 bases between them. The CDR3, as DNA: TGTGCCAGTAGTATAGATGGGGGGTCCTACGAGCAGTACTTC. Translation gives CASSIDGGSYEQYF.

The chain links TRBV5-6 to TRBJ2-1; TRBD2 matches 9 bases. Germline CDR1 is SGHDT and CDR2 is YYEEEE. CDR3 size: 15 residues. V shed 2 bases, J shed 8 bases, and the junction held 8 bases outside the gene matches. CDR3 sequence: CASSFGGRASDEQFF. In nucleotides, the CDR3 is TGTGCCAGCAGCTTCGGCGGGAGGGCTAGCGATGAGCAGTTCTTC. The whole variable domain, filled in from reference TRBV5-6 and TRBJ2-1, reads DAGVTQSPTHLIKTRGQQVTLRCSPKSGHDTVSWYQQALGQGPQFIFQYYEEEERQRGNFPDRFSGHQFPNYSSELNVNALLLGDSALYLCASSFGGRASDEQFFGPGTRLTVL.

The chain employs TRBV6-1 and TRBJ2-2; TRBD1 aligns across 10 bases. CDR1 is MNHNS and CDR2 is SASEGT in the germline V gene. Trimming removed 3 bases from V and 6 bases from J; junction bases left unmatched: 4. The CDR3 is 15 residues long. The CDR3 DNA sequence: TGTGCCAGCAGTGACGAAGGACAGGGGGCCGGGGAGCTGTTTTTT. Protein sequence: CASSDEGQGAGELFF.